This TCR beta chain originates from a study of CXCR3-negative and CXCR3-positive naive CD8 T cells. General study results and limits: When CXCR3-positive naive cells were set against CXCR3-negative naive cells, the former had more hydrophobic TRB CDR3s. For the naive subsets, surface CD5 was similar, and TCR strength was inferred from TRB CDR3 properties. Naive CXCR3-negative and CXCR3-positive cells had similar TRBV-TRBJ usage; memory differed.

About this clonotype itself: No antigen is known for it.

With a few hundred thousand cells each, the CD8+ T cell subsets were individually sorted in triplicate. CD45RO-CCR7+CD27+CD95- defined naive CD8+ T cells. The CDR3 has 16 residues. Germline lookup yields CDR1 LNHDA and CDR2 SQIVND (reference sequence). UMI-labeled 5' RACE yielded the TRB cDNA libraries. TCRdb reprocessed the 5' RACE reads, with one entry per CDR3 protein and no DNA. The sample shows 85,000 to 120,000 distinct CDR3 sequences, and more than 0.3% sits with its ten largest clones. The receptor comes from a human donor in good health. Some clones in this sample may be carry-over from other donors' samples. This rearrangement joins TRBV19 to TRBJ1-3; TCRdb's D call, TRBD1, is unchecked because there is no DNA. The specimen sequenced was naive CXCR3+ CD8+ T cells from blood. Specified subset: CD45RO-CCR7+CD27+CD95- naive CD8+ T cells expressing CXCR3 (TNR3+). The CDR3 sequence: CASSTPADTSGNTIYF.